This T cell receptor (beta chain) originates from a study of blood T cell repertoires in COVID-19. Study information: The cDNA or gDNA used as material had been derived from T cells, B-cell-depleted T cells, or PBMCs.

In the original processing: The assay estimated nucleated cells by amplifying reference gene primers. Profiled with immunoSEQ multiplex PCR; TCRdb holds only in-frame clones, not every one. V, J and clone size are those of that table, while D and trimming were read from the DNA. The table lists roughly 200,000 clones, 85% of them singletons. The table lists this clone with a count of one. Sequencing was done on a sample of peripheral blood. This TCR derives from a woman of 80 years or more with acute or convalescent COVID-19.

CDR3 sequence: CAWQRQTNEKLFF. The DNA of the CDR3 is TGTGCCTGGCAAAGACAGACTAATGAAAAACTGTTTTTT. This sequence joins TRBV30 and TRBJ1-4; a possible D gene is TRBD1 (5 bases). V lost 5 bases and J 2 bases, leaving 9 bases between the germline ends. This CDR3 has 13 amino acids. Germline assignment: CDR1 GTSNPN and CDR2 SVGIG (reference sequence).